This is a list of T cell receptor beta chains from one sample in a study of T cell responses to AZD1222 COVID-19 vaccine. Assay: immunoSEQ multiplex PCR; the TCRdb copy retains only in-frame clones and omits some. Of over 75,000 clones listed, roughly nine tenths are singletons. The starting material was peripheral blood, obtained 28 days after the second AZD1222 dose. The receptors come from an adult who received the AZD1222 COVID-19 vaccine. Both conserved end residues are part of each CDR3. A D gene is named only where the DNA matches it firmly. Clone size is stated in some rows and not others, as once, few, many or a class when expanded.

V gene,CDR3 length,clone size,J gene,D gene,CDR3 DNA,CDR3 protein
TRBV29-1,15,NA,TRBJ2-2,NA,TGCAGCGTTGTAGGGGGTCCTAGCGACACCGGGGAGCTGTTTTTT,CSVVGGPSDTGELFF
TRBV19,17,NA,TRBJ1-5,NA,TGTGCCAGTAGTATCTTACCGGGACCCCAAGGAGATCAGCCCCAGCATTTT,CASSILPGPQGDQPQHF
TRBV4-3,18,NA,TRBJ1-3,TRBD1,TGCGCCAGCAGCCAAGTCGCTAATCCCGGACAGGGGAGAAACACCATATATTTT,CASSQVANPGQGRNTIYF
TRBV3-1/TRBV3-2,14,NA,TRBJ1-6,NA,TGTGCCAGCAGCCCAGCAGGGTCAGGTTCACCCCTCCACTTT,CASSPAGSGSPLHF
TRBV7-3,17,NA,TRBJ1-1,TRBD1,TGTGCCAGCAGCTCCTGGACAGGGGGAACGAGGGACACTGAAGCTTTCTTT,CASSSWTGGTRDTEAFF
TRBV24-1,15,NA,TRBJ1-5,TRBD1,TGTGCCACCAGTGATCGGGACAGGGGCAATCAGCCCCAGCATTTT,CATSDRDRGNQPQHF
TRBV7-6,17,once,TRBJ1-1,TRBD1,TGTGCCAGCAGCTTAGCGCTTGGGACAGGCATGAACACTGAAGCTTTCTTT,CASSLALGTGMNTEAFF
TRBV28,14,NA,TRBJ1-5,NA,TGTGCCAGCAGTCAGGTAGATAGCAATCAGCCCCAGCATTTT,CASSQVDSNQPQHF
TRBV5-1,16,NA,TRBJ2-1,TRBD2,TGCGCCAGCAGCCACCTAGCGGGAGGGCCCGCCAATGAGCAGTTCTTC,CASSHLAGGPANEQFF
TRBV5-1,13,NA,TRBJ2-2,NA,TGCGCCAGCAGCTTAGGTAGCACCGGGGAGCTGTTTTTT,CASSLGSTGELFF
TRBV20-1,13,NA,TRBJ2-2,NA,TGCAGTGCTAGTGACAGACGAGCCGGGGAGCTGTTTTTT,CSASDRRAGELFF
TRBV6-5,15,NA,TRBJ1-5,TRBD1,TGTGCCAGCAGTCCATGGACAGGGGGCGGACAGCCCCAGCATTTT,CASSPWTGGGQPQHF
TRBV3-1/TRBV3-2,17,NA,TRBJ2-1,NA,TGTGCCAGCAGCCCACTAGCTCCCTTCCATTCCGACAATGAGCAGTTCTTC,CASSPLAPFHSDNEQFF
TRBV10-2,17,NA,TRBJ2-7,TRBD2,TGCGCCAGCAGGACCGTAGGTACGACTAGCGATACCTACGAGCAGTACTTC,CASRTVGTTSDTYEQYF
TRBV6-6,13,NA,TRBJ1-2,NA,TGTGCCAGCAGTTACCAAAACAACTATGGCTACACCTTC,CASSYQNNYGYTF
TRBV7-3,15,NA,TRBJ2-2,NA,TGTGCCAGCAGCTTAAAAACTGCTAGCGCCGGGGAGCTGTTTTTT,CASSLKTASAGELFF
TRBV24-1,13,NA,TRBJ2-3,NA,TGTGCCACCAGTTTAGGCTCTACAGATACGCAGTATTTT,CATSLGSTDTQYF
TRBV20-1,15,NA,TRBJ2-1,TRBD2,TGCAGTGCTAGTAGCGGGAGTAAGGGACAATATGAGCAGTTCTTC,CSASSGSKGQYEQFF
TRBV18,18,NA,TRBJ2-4,TRBD1,TGTGCCAGCTCACAACCGGGACAGGGGGTTTTTGCCAAAAACATTCAGTACTTC,CASSQPGQGVFAKNIQYF
TRBV7-9,14,NA,TRBJ2-7,NA,TGTGCCAGCAGCCCGAGTCGGGGGATGAACGAGCAGTACTTC,CASSPSRGMNEQYF
TRBV11-3,16,NA,TRBJ1-5,TRBD1,TGTGCCAGCAGCTTAGAGACAGGGCCGAATTATCAGCCCCAGCATTTT,CASSLETGPNYQPQHF
TRBV6-4,15,NA,TRBJ2-1,TRBD2,TGTGCCAGCAGCCTGACTAGCGGGGGGGCCAATGAGCAGTTCTTC,CASSLTSGGANEQFF
TRBV7-2,14,NA,TRBJ2-2,NA,TGTGCCAGCAGCTTAGTAGCGTTCACCGGGGAGCTGTTTTTT,CASSLVAFTGELFF
TRBV14,16,NA,TRBJ2-3,NA,TGTGCCAGCAGCCAAGTCCCTGGCTCTAGCACAGATACGCAGTATTTT,CASSQVPGSSTDTQYF
TRBV19,12,NA,TRBJ1-5,NA,TGTGCCAGTAGTCCCCATTGGCAGCCCCAGCATTTT,CASSPHWQPQHF